This T cell receptor beta chain appears in the sequencing data of a study of cytomegalovirus exposure and HLA in healthy donors. Turning to the study itself: The study placed around 80% of its 398 genotyped donors in the Caucasian-associated ancestry cluster.

The PCR employed 60 Vbeta primers together with 13 Jbeta primers. Sequenced by immunoSEQ multiplex PCR; TCRdb stores in-frame clones only, minus some. Of 200,000 or so clones in the sample, 84% were seen once. With respect to this clone: The antigen remains unidentified.

Study-level findings and limits: The study flagged 150 to 200 TCR beta chains as cytomegalovirus-associated. Evidence from a later analysis indicated that most CMV-associated TCR beta chains looked HLA-restricted. Reportedly, cytomegalovirus status was diagnosed with high sensitivity and specificity.

The source is a boy aged 5 to 17 in good health and CMV-seronegative. Sequencing was carried out using PBMCs.

CDR3 in amino acids: CACPGTGPGYTF. Here the CDR3 DNA reads TGTGCCTGCCCTGGGACAGGGCCCGGCTACACCTTC. The V gene is TRBV30, the J gene TRBJ1-2, with TRBD1 matching 9 bases. From germline, CDR1 is GTSNPN and CDR2 SVGIG (reference sequence). The CDR3 sequence is 12 residues long. J was trimmed by 8 bases and V by 6 bases; bases with no gene match: 7.